The rows below give T cell receptor beta chains drawn from one sample of a study of shared clonotypes between healthy human individuals. Here immunoSEQ multiplex PCR was the method, and the copy in TCRdb shows in-frame clones only, minus some. The data contain about 580,000 clones, about 98% of them seen just once; the ten biggest clones take up 0.3%. The sample consisted of naive CD8+ T cells sorted from blood. Every receptor here comes from a man aged 25-40 years in good health. Both conserved end residues are part of each CDR3. A D gene is named only where the DNA matches it firmly. Part of the rows lack a size; the others show once, few, many or a class for expanded clones.

CDR3nt,CDR3aa,abundance,d_gene,j_gene,v_gene
TGTGCCAGCAGCGTGGGCTCACGGGATGAAAAACTGTTTTTT,CASSVGSRDEKLFF,-,-,TRBJ1-4,TRBV9
TGCGCCAGCGCTTTCTTGGGGGGCTCTACAGATGAGCAGTTCTTC,CASAFLGGSTDEQFF,-,-,TRBJ2-1,TRBV5-1
TGTGCCAGCAGGCAAGCGGGAGTGTACGAGCAGTACTTC,CASRQAGVYEQYF,-,TRBD2,TRBJ2-7,TRBV27
TGTGCCAGCAGCTCGGTCCCAGACAGGGTGATAACCCTTTACACTGAAGCTTTCTTT,CASSSVPDRVITLYTEAFF,once,TRBD1,TRBJ1-1,TRBV7-9
TGTGCCAGCAGCCGGGACCAGGACTACGAGCAGTACTTC,CASSRDQDYEQYF,-,-,TRBJ2-7,TRBV27
TGTGCCAGCGGCTTGGGAAGCACAGATACGCAGTATTTT,CASGLGSTDTQYF,-,-,TRBJ2-3,TRBV27
TGCGCCAGCAGCCAAGGCCTCGGAGCTTTCTTT,CASSQGLGAFF,-,-,TRBJ1-1,TRBV4-1
TGTGCCAGCAGCACAGGAGGGGGACTCGAGCAGTACTTC,CASSTGGGLEQYF,-,-,TRBJ2-7,TRBV5-6
TGTGCCAGCAGCCTCGCGGCCGGGGAGCTGTTTTTT,CASSLAAGELFF,-,-,TRBJ2-2,TRBV9
TGTGCCAGCAGCTACCCGACGGAAAAGGGCCTCGAGCAGTACTTC,CASSYPTEKGLEQYF,-,-,TRBJ2-7,TRBV7-9
TGTGCCAGCAGCTCCGATGAGCAGTTCTTC,CASSSDEQFF,-,-,TRBJ2-1,TRBV11-2
TGTGCCAGCAGTCAGCACGAAGCTTTCTTT,CASSQHEAFF,-,-,TRBJ1-1,TRBV6-1
TGTGCCAGCAGCCGGACATTGAACACTGAAGCTTTCTTT,CASSRTLNTEAFF,-,-,TRBJ1-1,TRBV7-6
TGTGCCAGCAGCTCCATCTATGAGCAGTTCTTC,CASSSIYEQFF,-,-,TRBJ2-1,TRBV13
TGTGCCAGCAGCCCCCTCGGACAGGGGGTAGTTAATCAGCCCCAGCATTTT,CASSPLGQGVVNQPQHF,-,TRBD1,TRBJ1-5,TRBV7-8
TGTGCCAGCAGCTTATGGCCCGGACAGGTCGCCTACGAGCAGTACTTC,CASSLWPGQVAYEQYF,-,TRBD1,TRBJ2-7,TRBV7-9
TGCAGCGTTGAAGACCGGGAGCCCTACGAGCAGTACTTC,CSVEDREPYEQYF,-,-,TRBJ2-7,TRBV29-1
TGTGCCAGCAGCCAAGACGGGGGAGCGAACACCGGGGAGCTGTTTTTT,CASSQDGGANTGELFF,-,-,TRBJ2-2,TRBV4-2
TGTGCCAGTAGTTGGAGGGTCGTGGGGACTGAGCAGTTCTTC,CASSWRVVGTEQFF,-,-,TRBJ2-1,TRBV19
TGTGCCAGCAGCCCTGAAACTAGCGGTCTCGTTACCGGGGAGCTGTTTTTT,CASSPETSGLVTGELFF,-,TRBD2,TRBJ2-2,TRBV11-2
TGCAGCGTTGTTAGAGGGAGGAAGGATACGCAGTATTTT,CSVVRGRKDTQYF,-,-,TRBJ2-3,TRBV29-1
TGTGCCAGCAGTTTATGGGGTTCCTACAATGAGCAGTTCTTC,CASSLWGSYNEQFF,-,-,TRBJ2-1,TRBV27
TGTGCTAGTGGTTTCAACGGGACTGGAGCCTACGAGCAGTACTTC,CASGFNGTGAYEQYF,-,-,TRBJ2-7,TRBV12-5
TGTGCCAGCAGTGAAGGGGCAGTAAACACTGAAGCTTTCTTT,CASSEGAVNTEAFF,-,-,TRBJ1-1,TRBV2
TGTGCCAGCAAAGTCGACAGCTCCCATGAAAAACTGTTTTTT,CASKVDSSHEKLFF,-,-,TRBJ1-4,TRBV6-6
TGCGCCAGCAGCCAAGAGTCTAGCGGGACATTCTACGAGCAGTACTTC,CASSQESSGTFYEQYF,-,TRBD2,TRBJ2-7,TRBV4-3
TGCGCCAGCGGCAACGGGGGAAGCAACACTGAAGCTTTCTTT,CASGNGGSNTEAFF,once,-,TRBJ1-1,TRBV5-1
TGCGCCAGCAGCTTTGAACCTAGCGGGAGCTCCTACGAGCAGTACTTC,CASSFEPSGSSYEQYF,once,TRBD2,TRBJ2-7,TRBV5-1
TGTGCCACTGGGGACTGGAACAATGAGCAGTTCTTC,CATGDWNNEQFF,-,-,TRBJ2-1,TRBV6-5
TGTGCCAGCAGCTTGCGCGGGGCGGACACCGGGGAGCTGTTTTTT,CASSLRGADTGELFF,-,-,TRBJ2-2,TRBV7-9
TGTGCCAGCAGTTCGGGACTATCCCCTTCCAATGAGCAGTTCTTC,CASSSGLSPSNEQFF,-,TRBD2,TRBJ2-1,TRBV27
TGTGCCAGCAGCCCAGGGTTAGGGACTGAAGCTTTCTTT,CASSPGLGTEAFF,-,-,TRBJ1-1,TRBV11-2
TGTGCCAGCAGCTCCTTGACTAGCAACTACGAGCAGTACTTC,CASSSLTSNYEQYF,-,TRBD2,TRBJ2-7,TRBV7-9
TGTGCCAGCGAATTCACCAGGACAGGAACCCAAGAGACCCAGTACTTC,CASEFTRTGTQETQYF,-,TRBD1,TRBJ2-5,TRBV2
TGCGCCAGCAGTGAGGGGTTAGGAAGCAATCAGCCCCAGCATTTT,CASSEGLGSNQPQHF,-,-,TRBJ1-5,TRBV10-1
TGTGCCAGCAGCCCCCCTCGACTAGCGGCTAGCACAGATACGCAGTATTTT,CASSPPRLAASTDTQYF,-,TRBD2,TRBJ2-3,TRBV7-9
TGTGCCAGCAGCTTGTTCGAAGCTGCTGGGGCCAACGTCCTGACTTTC,CASSLFEAAGANVLTF,-,-,TRBJ2-6,TRBV7-8
TGTGCCAGCTCACTCCGAGCGGGAACCAGGAGTGAGCAGTTCTTC,CASSLRAGTRSEQFF,-,TRBD2,TRBJ2-1,TRBV18
TGTGCCAGCAGCCCTGGGACAGTGAGCTCCTACGAGCAGTACTTC,CASSPGTVSSYEQYF,-,TRBD1,TRBJ2-7,TRBV7-9
TGTGCCAGCAGCCTCGAGGAGGGGGACACTGAAGCTTTCTTT,CASSLEEGDTEAFF,-,-,TRBJ1-1,TRBV5-5
TGTGCCAGCAGTTTATATGCGACAGGGGGCCATGGCTACACCTTC,CASSLYATGGHGYTF,-,TRBD1,TRBJ1-2,TRBV27
TGTGCCAGCAGTGAAGTTCGGCCTTGGACAGGGAACTATGGCTACACCTTC,CASSEVRPWTGNYGYTF,-,TRBD1,TRBJ1-2,TRBV2
TGCAGCGCTAGGGAGGGTGAGAACACTGAAGCTTTCTTT,CSAREGENTEAFF,-,-,TRBJ1-1,TRBV29-1
TGTGCCGCAACCGAAGTGTTCAACACTGAAGCTTTCTTT,CAATEVFNTEAFF,-,-,TRBJ1-1,TRBV28
TGTGCCAGCAGTGAAGAGGCTCTGGAGACCCAGTACTTC,CASSEEALETQYF,-,-,TRBJ2-5,TRBV2
TGTGCCAGCAGGTCCCTAGCGGGAATGTTCTACGAGCAGTACTTC,CASRSLAGMFYEQYF,-,TRBD2,TRBJ2-7,TRBV27
TGCGCCAGCAGCCCACTGGACAAAAGCACAGATACGCAGTATTTT,CASSPLDKSTDTQYF,-,-,TRBJ2-3,TRBV5-1
TGTGCCACCAGCAGTGGGACGGATGGGAATCAGCCCCAGCATTTT,CATSSGTDGNQPQHF,-,-,TRBJ1-5,TRBV15
TGTGCCAGTGATGGAGGCTACTTCTCTGGAAACACCATATATTTT,CASDGGYFSGNTIYF,-,-,TRBJ1-3,TRBV19
TGCGCCAGCAGCCCCTACCGGGCGACGAATGAGCAGTTCTTC,CASSPYRATNEQFF,-,-,TRBJ2-1,TRBV4-1
TGCGCCAGCAGCTTGGCCAGGCAGGAACAGTCCTACAATGAGCAGTTCTTC,CASSLARQEQSYNEQFF,once,-,TRBJ2-1,TRBV5-1
TGTGCCAGCAGTTTCTTGGGCACCGGGGAGCTGTTTTTT,CASSFLGTGELFF,-,-,TRBJ2-2,TRBV2
TGTGCCAGCAGCTACGGACCTCCGCAGTTCTTC,CASSYGPPQFF,-,-,TRBJ2-1,TRBV7-9
TGTGCCAGCAGAGCAAGAGATAGCGGGCCCGCAAGGAATGAGCAGTTCTTC,CASRARDSGPARNEQFF,-,TRBD2,TRBJ2-1,TRBV2
TGCGCCAGCAGCTTTCGACTCCTAGCGGGGTCGATAGATACGCAGTATTTT,CASSFRLLAGSIDTQYF,-,TRBD2,TRBJ2-3,TRBV5-1
TGCGCCAGCAGCCAAGATTATGACGGGAGGGTCGCCTACAATGAGCAGTTCTTC,CASSQDYDGRVAYNEQFF,-,TRBD2,TRBJ2-1,TRBV4-1
TGTGCCAGCAGCTCTAGCGGTAACACAGATACGCAGTATTTT,CASSSSGNTDTQYF,-,TRBD2,TRBJ2-3,TRBV7-3
TGTGCCAGCAGCCACCTGACAGGGTGGGATGAAAAACTGTTTTTT,CASSHLTGWDEKLFF,-,TRBD1,TRBJ1-4,TRBV14
TGTGCTAGCAGCTTAGGACTAGCGGGAACTAACACCGGGGAGCTGTTTTTT,CASSLGLAGTNTGELFF,-,TRBD2,TRBJ2-2,TRBV7-7
TGTGCCAGCAGTTACGGCGCGGGGGGCACAGATACGCAGTATTTT,CASSYGAGGTDTQYF,-,TRBD2,TRBJ2-3,TRBV6-5